This T cell receptor (beta chain) was documented in a study of blood T cell repertoires in COVID-19. Background on the study: Donors in the United States, Italy and Spain gave samples during acute or convalescent COVID-19. Nucleic acid was either cDNA or gDNA, and it came from T cells, B-cell-depleted T cells, or PBMCs.

This CDR3 spans 17 amino acids. The V gene end was trimmed by 4 bases and the J gene end by 4 bases; junction bases not matched to a gene: 7. Germline V CDR1 and CDR2: MNHNS, SASEGT. Under the authors' procedure: It was from reference gene primer amplification that nucleated cell counts were estimated. The data were produced by immunoSEQ multiplex PCR, yet TCRdb's version contains in-frame clones alone and is incomplete. V and J calls plus clone size are reproduced from that table; the DNA served to infer D and trimming. The sample consists of roughly 100,000 clones, around 73% of them appearing once.

The V and J genes are TRBV6-1 and TRBJ2-2; 12 bases align to TRBD2. Sequencing input: peripheral blood. The TCR originated in a man aged 60 to 69 with active or convalescent COVID-19. CDR3 in DNA: TGTGCCAGCAGTGGAAATGGACTAGCGGGACGCACCGGGGAGCTGTTTTTT. It yields the protein CASSGNGLAGRTGELFF.